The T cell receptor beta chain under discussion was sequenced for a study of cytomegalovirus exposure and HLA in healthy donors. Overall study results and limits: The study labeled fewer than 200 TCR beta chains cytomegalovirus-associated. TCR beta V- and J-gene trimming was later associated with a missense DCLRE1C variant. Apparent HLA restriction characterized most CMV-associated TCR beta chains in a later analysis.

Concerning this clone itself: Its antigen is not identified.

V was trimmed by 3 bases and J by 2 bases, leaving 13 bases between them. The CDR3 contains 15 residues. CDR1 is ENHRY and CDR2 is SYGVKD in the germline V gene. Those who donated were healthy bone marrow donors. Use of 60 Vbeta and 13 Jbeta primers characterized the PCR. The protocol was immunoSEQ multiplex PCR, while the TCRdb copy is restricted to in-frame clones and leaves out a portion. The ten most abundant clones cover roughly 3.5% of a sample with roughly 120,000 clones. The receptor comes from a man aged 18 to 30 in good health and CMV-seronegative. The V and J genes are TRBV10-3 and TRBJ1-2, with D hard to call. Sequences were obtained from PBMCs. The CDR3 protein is CAISDLGGMNYGYTF. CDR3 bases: TGTGCCATCAGTGACCTTGGCGGGATGAACTATGGCTACACCTTC.